The entry below gives a single T cell receptor beta chain sequence along with its context. The antigen remains undetermined. At one of its ends the junction is not consistent with the germline gene, which may arise from a read error. The second PCR ran 7 to 11 cycles with a sample-barcoded 5' primer and J-beta primers. TCRdb re-analysed the 5' RACE reads in MiXCR, keeping a single row per CDR3 protein. The sample includes 1,300,000 or so distinct CDR3 sequences, approximately 59% of them seen just once. This sample is drawn from a study of blood T cells in healthy people across ages. Regarding the study as a whole: Both higher diversity and more naive CD4+ cells marked long-lived donors when set against aged donors.

Germline V gives CDR1 MGHRA, CDR2 YSYEKL. The CDR3 loop spans 15 amino acids. Material: blood. The gene calls are TRBV4-1 and TRBJ1-4; D is unclear. This receptor was obtained from a man between 18 and 29 years old in good health. CDR3 protein: CAGSQVVGLNEKLFF. CDR3 in DNA: TGCGCCGGCAGCCAAGTTGTGGGCCTTAATGAAAAACTGTTTTTT.